This TCR beta chain is from a study of blood T cell repertoires in COVID-19 (TCRdb year 2020). Turning to the overall study: The collaborator samples originated in the United States, Italy and Spain and spanned the acute and convalescent phases of COVID-19. Sample metadata almost always included a de-identified subject ID, COVID-19 status, age in years and sex. Samples came from the ongoing ImmuneRACE study (first 160 participants) plus 1,254 subjects from 6 global collaborators. Where available, HLA class I and class II types were taken from metadata supplied by the sample provider and were not determined by assay-based typing. The repertoires were made available in a free public database intended to serve as a resource for research on the immune response to SARS-CoV-2. Subjects who had been exposed to COVID-19, were actively infected with it, or had recovered from it provided the deeply sampled blood TCRbeta repertoires that made up the dataset. The prospective study material was composed of cDNA or gDNA derived from T cells, B-cell-depleted T cells, or PBMCs. Results and caveats for the whole study, not just this receptor: Clinical and demographic metadata were provided uncurated, with the amount varying by source and participant.

As to this clone: No cognate antigen has been identified for it. No per-base quality is available; no much larger clone lies one base away.

The immunoSEQ Assay, a bias-controlled multiplex PCR, was used to amplify TCRbeta CDR3 regions from genomic DNA. The paper's data handling went like this. The number of nucleated cells in each sample was estimated from the amplification of reference gene primers within the assay. Sequence reads were collapsed and filtered to measure the absolute abundance of every unique TCRbeta CDR3 rearrangement. For each sample, productive Simpson clonality was calculated as the square root of Simpson's diversity index over productive rearrangements. Entries here come from immuneACCESS through TCRdb and include only in-frame sequences with V and J called. Some clones fail to appear in such tables; in the studies checked, an unresolved V gene covers under half of the shortfall, and the cause of the remainder is unknown. That table gives V, J and clone size, and the DNA gave D and trimming. This sample has around 230,000 clones in its table, and about nine tenths of those were observed once. Together, the top ten hold around a tenth of the sample.

In the prospective study, participants were roughly 18 to 100 years old, resided in 25 or so geographic areas of the United States, and were enrolled through a virtual design. In the prospective study, participants were assigned to cohorts based on the clinical history participants reported in a screening survey and a study questionnaire. Each participant in the prospective study had whole blood, serum and a nasopharyngeal or oropharyngeal swab collected by mobile phlebotomists. Participants in the prospective study had the option to provide additional blood draws and questionnaires over a roughly 2-month period. Before DNA extraction, prospective study blood samples were shipped either frozen or at room temperature. The CDR3 contains 15 residues, cysteine and phenylalanine counted. CDR3 DNA is the only sequence kept; it has 45 bases, read in frame from the first base.

The TCR comes from a man aged 18 to 30 with acute COVID-19. The sample comprised PBMCs or T cells enriched from blood (not recorded which). Recombination linked TRBV21-1 to TRBJ1-2; TRBD1 is taken as the D call from the table, unchecked against the DNA. TRBV21-1 is a pseudogene locus. The bases read TGTGCCAGCAGCACCTCCAAGGGGGAGCCCCCGAACTACACCTTC. Its protein reads: CASSTSKGEPPNYTF.